The 14 T cell receptor beta chains presented below share a single source sample, sequenced in a study of neurological immune-mediated disorders. TCRdb re-called the 5' RACE reads through MiXCR, storing one row per CDR3 protein. The sample consists of around 100,000 distinct CDR3 sequences, about 10% of them appearing once. Regarding time point: longitudinal time-point 3. Sequencing was carried out using PBMCs. The source is a female donor with HTLV-1-associated myelopathy (HAM/TSP).

This clonotype appeared many times. The chain joins TRBV12-3 or TRBV12-4 to TRBJ1-5; no definite D call. The CDR3 length is 14 residues. With 3 bases removed from V and 3 bases from J, the gap between germline ends came to 9 bases. CDR3 sequence (DNA): TGTGCCAGCAGTTTGGTCAGCCTCAATCAGCCCCAGCATTTT. This gives the protein CASSLVSLNQPQHF.

The sample holds many counts of this clonotype. The rearrangement joins TRBV2 to TRBJ1-6; 10 nucleotides align to TRBD1. Germline CDR1 reads SNHLY; CDR2 reads FYNNEI. The CDR3 extends over 17 amino acids. Trimming cost V 3 bases and J 8 bases; bases outside gene matches: 10. The CDR3 region is CASSDKGRQGADSPLHF. CDR3 coding DNA: TGTGCCAGCAGTGACAAAGGTCGACAGGGGGCGGATTCACCCCTCCACTTT.

This clonotype was counted many times. This chain joins TRBV20-1 and TRBJ1-5; a possible D gene is TRBD1 (6 bases). Per germline, CDR1 DFQATT and CDR2 SNEGSKA (reference sequence). The CDR3 has 14 amino acids. The V end lost 2 bases, the J end lost 6 bases, and 14 bases lay between the germline ends. The CDR3 loop is CSARSGQSAQPQHF. Here the CDR3 DNA reads TGCAGTGCTAGATCCGGACAGTCCGCTCAGCCCCAGCATTTT.

In this sample, this clonotype turned up many times. This chain connects TRBV20-1 to TRBJ2-3; 12 positions agree with TRBD2. This CDR3 is 17 amino acids long. V shed 4 bases, J shed 1 base, and the junction held 9 bases outside the gene matches. The germline CDR1 and CDR2 sequences are DFQATT and SNEGSKA (reference sequence). The CDR3 loop is CSAKTSGGLAGTDTQYF. CDR3 bases: TGCAGTGCTAAGACTAGCGGGGGCTTGGCGGGCACAGATACGCAGTATTTT.

A remark on this clonotype: Possible read error: a much larger clone is one base away. The chain uses TRBV5-1 and TRBJ2-4; the D gene is possibly TRBD1 (6 bases). The germline V gene encodes CDR1 SGHRS and CDR2 YFSETQ. This CDR3 contains 14 residues. The CDR3 protein is CDSSPQDSVNIQYF. DNA of the CDR3: TGCGACAGCAGCCCCCAGGACAGCGTAAACATTCAGTACTTC.

This rearrangement joins TRBV6-2 or TRBV6-3 to TRBJ2-7; 10 nucleotides agree with TRBD1. V was clipped by 5 bases and J by 2 bases; unmatched bases: 6. There are 15 residues in the CDR3. Germline V gene data show CDR1 as MNHEY and CDR2 as SVGEGT. The CDR3 region has the DNA TGTGCCAGCAGTCCTAGGGACAGGGGAACCTACGAGCAGTACTTC. It is translated as CASSPRDRGTYEQYF.

This clonotype has at least ten counts. The chain links TRBV20-1 to TRBJ2-4; 8 nucleotides match TRBD1. This CDR3 has 13 amino acids. The germline V gene has CDR1 DFQATT and CDR2 SNEGSKA (reference sequence). Germline trimming cut 3 bases from V and 14 bases from J; bases unmatched to any gene: 12. For the CDR3, the DNA is TGCAGTGCTAGGGACCCGGGACAGGTTCCAGAGTACTTC. Its translation: CSARDPGQVPEYF.

The sample holds many counts of this clonotype. The rearrangement links TRBV20-1 to TRBJ1-1, with D hard to call. The CDR3 has 13 amino acids. Trimming removed 0 bases from V and 6 bases from J, with 11 bases in between. Per germline, CDR1 DFQATT and CDR2 SNEGSKA (reference sequence). The CDR3, as DNA: TGCAGTGCTAGAGATACGGGGTTCCCTGAAGCTTTCTTT. This encodes CSARDTGFPEAFF.

This clonotype was seen many times. The chain is built from TRBV5-1 and TRBJ2-3; D uncertain. This CDR3 region has 17 residues. Germline V gene sequence: CDR1 SGHRS, CDR2 YFSETQ. The V gene lost 0 bases and the J gene lost 6 bases, with 20 bases spanning the gap. CDR3 loop: CASSLGLANYYADTQYF. CDR3 coding DNA: TGCGCCAGCAGCTTGGGTTTGGCTAACTATTACGCGGATACGCAGTATTTT. The full variable domain, its missing parts supplied by reference TRBV5-1 and TRBJ2-3, is KAGVTQTPRYLIKTRGQQVTLSCSPISGHRSVSWYQQTPGQGLQFLFEYFSETQRNKGNFPGRFSGRQFSNSRSEMNVSTLELGDSALYLCASSLGLANYYADTQYFGPGTRLTVL.

This clonotype was recorded at least ten times. This sequence joins TRBV5-6 and TRBJ2-3, with no clear D. The CDR3 is 12 amino acids. Germline loops: CDR1 SGHDT, CDR2 YYEEEE. Trimming cost V 6 bases and J 3 bases, with 8 bases left between them. The CDR3 region is CASNSPTDTQYF. CDR3 in DNA: TGTGCCAGCAACTCCCCAACAGATACGCAGTATTTT.

In this sample, this clonotype turned up many times. The chain links TRBV5-1 to TRBJ2-3; TRBD2 matches at 8 bases. The CDR3 has 15 residues. Losses at the gene ends were 0 bases for V and 1 base for J; bases not matched to a gene: 1. Germline CDR1 and CDR2: SGHRS and YFSETQ. CDR3 sequence: CASSLVSGGTDTQYF. The CDR3 coding sequence is TGCGCCAGCAGCTTGGTTAGCGGGGGCACAGATACGCAGTATTTT.

This clonotype occurred many times. The chain couples TRBV29-1 to TRBJ2-7; 7 nucleotides line up with TRBD1. Trimming removed 5 bases from V and 3 bases from J; junction bases left unmatched: 7. The CDR3 runs to 13 residues. In germline, CDR1 is SQVTM, CDR2 ANQGSEA. The CDR3 loop reads CSVLSGTDYEQYF. CDR3 DNA sequence: TGCAGCGTTCTGTCCGGGACAGACTACGAGCAGTACTTC.

This chain uses TRBV27 with TRBJ1-6; no definite D call. Per the germline V gene, CDR1 is MNHEY and CDR2 is SMNVEV (reference sequence). Trimming took 3 bases from V and 0 from J, leaving 12 bases between them. The CDR3 is 17 residues long. This CDR3 reads CASSFSTPSSYNSPLHF. The CDR3 nucleotides read TGTGCCAGCAGTTTTTCGACGCCTAGCTCCTATAATTCACCCCTCCACTTT.

The sample holds many counts of this clonotype. The chain is built from TRBV6-6 and TRBJ2-1; weak D call: TRBD1 (6 bases). With 9 bases removed from V and 4 bases from J, the gap between germline ends came to 13 bases. This CDR3 is built from 13 residues. Per germline, CDR1 MNHNY and CDR2 SVGAGI (reference sequence). DNA for the CDR3: TGTGCCAGTCGACGGGACACTTACAATGAGCAGTTCTTC. Protein product: CASRRDTYNEQFF.